A single sample gave rise to the 8 T cell receptor beta chains below, sequenced in a study of cytomegalovirus exposure and HLA in healthy donors. PCR was performed using 60 Vbeta and 13 Jbeta primers. Data came from immunoSEQ multiplex PCR; TCRdb stores just in-frame clones and leaves some out. Of roughly 120,000 clones in the sample, about 80% were seen once. Sequencing was performed on PBMCs. The receptors shown here come from a man aged 35 to 55 in good health and CMV-seronegative.

The chain is built from TRBV9 and TRBJ2-7, with 8 positions matching TRBD1. With 10 bases clipped from V and 6 bases from J, the junction kept 15 bases outside the gene matches. Looked up from germline, CDR1 is SGDLS and CDR2 is YYNGEE. CDR3 length: 14 residues. DNA of the CDR3: TGTGCCGGTAAAGCGGCAGGGGGCGACGCCGAGCAGTACTTC. Amino acids: CAGKAAGGDAEQYF.

This sequence joins TRBV7-2 and TRBJ2-3; D is undetermined. Trimming removed 3 bases at V and 0 bases at J, with 10 bases between. Looked up from germline, CDR1 is SGHTA and CDR2 is FQGNSA. The CDR3 loop spans 15 amino acids. The CDR3 nucleotides are TGTGCCAGCAGCTTGCGGAGAGCTAGCACAGATACGCAGTATTTT. Amino acid sequence: CASSLRRASTDTQYF.

This clone showed up just once. The V call is TRBV5-6, the J call TRBJ2-5, with a tentative D call TRBD2 (5 bases). The V and J ends lost 4 bases and 5 bases respectively, with 6 bases between them. The germline V gene encodes CDR1 SGHDT and CDR2 YYEEEE. The CDR3 consists of 11 residues. The CDR3 DNA reads as TGTGCCAGCAGCCGGAGGGAGACCCAGTACTTC. This translates into CASSRRETQYF. Full variable domain (remainder filled in from reference TRBV5-6 and TRBJ2-5): DAGVTQSPTHLIKTRGQQVTLRCSPKSGHDTVSWYQQALGQGPQFIFQYYEEEERQRGNFPDRFSGHQFPNYSSELNVNALLLGDSALYLCASSRRETQYFGPGTRLLVL.

The chain carries TRBV9 and TRBJ2-3; possible D gene TRBD1, 5 bases. V was trimmed by 3 bases and J by 1 base, leaving 12 bases between them. The CDR3 contains 15 residues. CDR1 is SGDLS and CDR2 is YYNGEE in the germline V gene. CDR3 bases: TGTGCCAGCAGCGCACAGGACGAAGGCACAGATACGCAGTATTTT. Translating gives CASSAQDEGTDTQYF.

This clone was found a few times. This chain uses TRBV19 with TRBJ1-5, with 8 bases aligning to TRBD1. With V trimmed by 9 bases and J by 0 bases, 4 bases remained unmatched. The CDR3 consists of 14 residues. Germline assignment: CDR1 LNHDA and CDR2 SQIVND (reference sequence). The CDR3: CASQGQDSNQPQHF. The CDR3 DNA is TGTGCCAGCCAGGGACAGGATAGCAATCAGCCCCAGCATTTT.

The V gene is TRBV5-4, the J gene TRBJ2-5; maybe TRBD1 (6 bases). Trimming shortened V by 2 bases and J by 4 bases, and 9 bases separated the two germline ends. The germline V gene encodes CDR1 SGHNT and CDR2 YYREEE (reference sequence). The CDR3 is 13 residues long. The CDR3 DNA is TGTGCCAGCAGCTTCGGCAGGGGAGAGACCCAGTACTTC. Its translation: CASSFGRGETQYF.

V and J are TRBV27 and TRBJ2-3, with D possibly matching TRBD2 (5 bases). The germline gives CDR1 MNHEY, CDR2 SMNVEV (reference sequence). The ends were cut back, 2 bases at V and 5 bases at J, with 14 bases in the middle. The CDR3 covers 15 residues. CDR3 in amino acids: CASSLALGAGDTQYF. CDR3 nucleotides: TGTGCCAGCAGTTTAGCGTTGGGAGCCGGAGATACGCAGTATTTT.

This sequence joins TRBV5-8 and TRBJ2-7; D not certain. The V and J ends lost 4 bases and 3 bases respectively, with 5 bases between them. The germline V gene has CDR1 SGHTS and CDR2 YDEGEE. The CDR3 is made up of 11 amino acids. The CDR3 region has the DNA TGTGCCAGCAGCACATACTACGAGCAGTACTTC. This translates into CASSTYYEQYF.